These T cell receptor beta chains were read from a single sample in a study of cytomegalovirus exposure and HLA in healthy donors. The method was immunoSEQ multiplex PCR; TCRdb's version includes in-frame clones alone and lacks a portion of them. The data contain 150,000 to 200,000 clones, about four fifths of them seen just once; the ten biggest clones take up roughly 7.3%. Source material: PBMCs. Receptor source: a male donor in good health and CMV-seropositive. CDR3s include the opening cysteine and the closing phenylalanine or tryptophan. D genes are given only for firm matches. Only part of the rows carry a size: once, few, many, or a class if the clone is expanded.

V gene: TRBV5-1; J gene: TRBJ2-3; clone size: once; D gene: -; CDR3 DNA: TGCGCCAGCAGCGCAAAACTTAGCACAGATACGCAGTATTTT; CDR3 protein: CASSAKLSTDTQYF
V gene: TRBV11-2; J gene: TRBJ2-7; clone size: -; D gene: TRBD2; CDR3 DNA: TGTGCCAGCAGCCTCGGACTAGCGGGGGGCATCGAGCAGTACTTC; CDR3 protein: CASSLGLAGGIEQYF
V gene: TRBV7-8; J gene: TRBJ2-7; clone size: -; D gene: TRBD2; CDR3 DNA: TGTGCCAGCAGGGAGCGGGACCCCTCCTACGAGCAGTACTTC; CDR3 protein: CASRERDPSYEQYF
V gene: TRBV15; J gene: TRBJ2-5; clone size: -; D gene: -; CDR3 DNA: TGTGCCACCAGCAGAGATCGTCACAACCAAGAGACCCAGTACTTC; CDR3 protein: CATSRDRHNQETQYF
V gene: TRBV15; J gene: TRBJ2-5; clone size: -; D gene: -; CDR3 DNA: TGTGCCACCAGCAGTGACTTCGGGGGTCAAGAGACCCAGTACTTC; CDR3 protein: CATSSDFGGQETQYF
V gene: TRBV6-5; J gene: TRBJ2-1; clone size: -; D gene: TRBD1; CDR3 DNA: TGTGCCAGCAGTTATGACAGGGGATGGACCAATGAGCAGTTCTTC; CDR3 protein: CASSYDRGWTNEQFF
V gene: TRBV5-1; J gene: TRBJ2-3; clone size: -; D gene: TRBD2; CDR3 DNA: TGCGCCAGCAGCTTCGGACTAGCGGGGGCTAGCACAGATACGCAGTATTTT; CDR3 protein: CASSFGLAGASTDTQYF
V gene: TRBV5-6; J gene: TRBJ2-3; clone size: -; D gene: TRBD2; CDR3 DNA: TGTGCCAGCAGCTGGGGGACTAGGGTGGCAGATACGCAGTATTTT; CDR3 protein: CASSWGTRVADTQYF
V gene: TRBV7-2; J gene: TRBJ1-4; clone size: -; D gene: TRBD1; CDR3 DNA: TGTGCCAGCAGTCTCTCCGGGACAGGGAGGGAAAAACTGTTTTTT; CDR3 protein: CASSLSGTGREKLFF
V gene: TRBV7-2; J gene: TRBJ2-3; clone size: -; D gene: -; CDR3 DNA: TGTGCCAGCAGCTTAATCCGGGGGGATACGCAGTATTTT; CDR3 protein: CASSLIRGDTQYF
V gene: TRBV18; J gene: TRBJ1-2; clone size: -; D gene: -; CDR3 DNA: TGTGCCAGCTCACCACAGGAGAGCGGCTACACCTTC; CDR3 protein: CASSPQESGYTF
V gene: TRBV29-1; J gene: TRBJ1-2; clone size: -; D gene: -; CDR3 DNA: TGCAGCGGCCGTAATACGGCTAACTATGGCTACACCTTC; CDR3 protein: CSGRNTANYGYTF
V gene: TRBV30; J gene: TRBJ2-7; clone size: once; D gene: -; CDR3 DNA: TGTGCCTGGAGTGTTCGGCAGGGTGGCTCCTACGAGCAGTACTTC; CDR3 protein: CAWSVRQGGSYEQYF
V gene: TRBV6-5; J gene: TRBJ1-2; clone size: few; D gene: TRBD1; CDR3 DNA: TGTGCCAGCAGCCGGACAGGGGAGTCCTATGGCTACACCTTC; CDR3 protein: CASSRTGESYGYTF
V gene: TRBV29-1; J gene: TRBJ2-5; clone size: -; D gene: -; CDR3 DNA: TGCAGCGTTGGACAGGTCATACAAGAGACCCAGTACTTC; CDR3 protein: CSVGQVIQETQYF
V gene: TRBV5-6; J gene: TRBJ2-7; clone size: few; D gene: -; CDR3 DNA: TGTGCCAGCAGCTTGCTCCAGGGCCACGAGCAGTACTTC; CDR3 protein: CASSLLQGHEQYF
V gene: TRBV15; J gene: TRBJ2-3; clone size: -; D gene: -; CDR3 DNA: TGTGCCACTCCATCCATCACAGATACGCAGTATTTT; CDR3 protein: CATPSITDTQYF
V gene: TRBV30; J gene: TRBJ2-2; clone size: -; D gene: -; CDR3 DNA: TGTGCCTGGAGCCGTGGGGGGGGGCCCACCGGGGAGCTGTTTTTT; CDR3 protein: CAWSRGGGPTGELFF
V gene: TRBV7-2; J gene: TRBJ2-4; clone size: -; D gene: -; CDR3 DNA: TGTGCCAGCAGCTCCCCCTCGGACATTGCCAAAAACATTCAGTACTTC; CDR3 protein: CASSSPSDIAKNIQYF
V gene: TRBV5-4; J gene: TRBJ1-1; clone size: -; D gene: -; CDR3 DNA: TGTGCCAGCAGCGCGTGGACTCCGCCGAACACTGAAGCTTTCTTT; CDR3 protein: CASSAWTPPNTEAFF
V gene: TRBV5-1; J gene: TRBJ2-7; clone size: -; D gene: -; CDR3 DNA: TGCGCCAACAGCTTGGGCAGGGACTACGAGCAGTACTTC; CDR3 protein: CANSLGRDYEQYF
V gene: TRBV30; J gene: TRBJ2-7; clone size: once; D gene: -; CDR3 DNA: TGTGCCTGGAGTGGGGGGCCCCGCTCCTACGAGCAGTACTTC; CDR3 protein: CAWSGGPRSYEQYF
V gene: TRBV15; J gene: TRBJ2-1; clone size: -; D gene: -; CDR3 DNA: TGTGCCACCAGCAGAGATAAGGGAGTGGGCAATGAGCAGTTCTTC; CDR3 protein: CATSRDKGVGNEQFF
V gene: TRBV10-2; J gene: TRBJ1-6; clone size: few; D gene: -; CDR3 DNA: TGCGCCAGCAGTGAGTCAAACCAGGCCCCGGATAATTCACCCCTCCACTTT; CDR3 protein: CASSESNQAPDNSPLHF
V gene: TRBV2; J gene: TRBJ1-2; clone size: few; D gene: -; CDR3 DNA: TGTGCCAGCAGGCGAGAAGGGGTAGGAGACTATGGCTACACCTTC; CDR3 protein: CASRREGVGDYGYTF
V gene: TRBV6-1; J gene: TRBJ1-2; clone size: -; D gene: -; CDR3 DNA: TGTGCCAGCAGTGAGTTGGCCAGCTATGGCTACACCTTC; CDR3 protein: CASSELASYGYTF
V gene: TRBV5-1; J gene: TRBJ1-1; clone size: few; D gene: TRBD1; CDR3 DNA: TGCGCCAGCAGCTTGAATGCAGGGGGCGCGGGTACTGAAGCTTTCTTT; CDR3 protein: CASSLNAGGAGTEAFF
V gene: TRBV5-1; J gene: TRBJ2-2; clone size: -; D gene: -; CDR3 DNA: TGCGCCAGCAGCCCTAGCCGGACCGGGGAGCTGTTTTTT; CDR3 protein: CASSPSRTGELFF